The 21 T cell receptor beta chains reported below all come from one sample, sequenced in a study of OX40 agonist ivuxolimab in advanced cancers. The library was produced with the immunoSEQ multiplex PCR assay. TCRdb provides this immuneACCESS table in a form limited to in-frame rearrangements. Some clones are lacking; in checked studies, under half of them reflect an unresolved V gene, and why the rest are absent is not known. In all, the sample holds 70,000 to 80,000 clones, and approximately 86% of those were seen once. The top ten hold about 0.75% of the sample. Source: CD4+ or CD8+ T cells sorted from blood, taken in a trial of the OX40 agonist ivuxolimab. These receptor sequences come from an adult with an advanced solid tumor such as melanoma, head and neck, liver or kidney cancer.

The genes are TRBV29-1 and TRBJ1-6; 7 bases are a match to TRBD1. Germline V CDR1 and CDR2: SQVTM, ANQGSEA. Trimming took 5 bases from V and 6 from J; bases not matched to a gene: 4. This CDR3 region has 13 residues. CDR3 sequence reads: CSVKQGSNSPLHF. For the CDR3, the DNA is TGCAGCGTTAAACAGGGGAGTAATTCACCCCTCCACTTT.

This clone was observed once. The V and J genes are TRBV9 and TRBJ2-7; D ambiguous. The CDR3 is made up of 17 amino acids. The V end was cut by 0 bases, the J end by 2 bases, with 18 bases between. Germline V gene data show CDR1 as SGDLS and CDR2 as YYNGEE. CDR3 DNA sequence: TGTGCCAGCAGCGTAGCCCCAGGCGAAAGCTCACCCTACGAGCAGTACTTC. Translating gives CASSVAPGESSPYEQYF. Full variable domain (rest looked up from reference TRBV9 and TRBJ2-7): DSGVTQTPKHLITATGQRVTLRCSPRSGDLSVYWYQQSLDQGLQFLIQYYNGEERAKGNILERFSAQQFPDLHSELNLSSLELGDSALYFCASSVAPGESSPYEQYFGPGTRLTVT.

This chain links TRBV6-1 with TRBJ2-3; 8 bases match TRBD1. The CDR3 sequence is 13 residues long. V dropped 7 bases and J dropped 3; count of bases not matched to a gene: 3. The V gene's germline CDR1 is MNHNS and CDR2 SASEGT. The CDR3 bases are TGTGCCAGCACGGGACAGGCAACAGATACGCAGTATTTT. It codes for CASTGQATDTQYF.

The CDR3 DNA sequence: TGTGCCAGCAGCCGGGGGGGCTCGGGGACCCAGTACTTC. This translates into CASSRGGSGTQYF. The rearrangement joins TRBV7-2 to TRBJ2-5; 8 positions match TRBD2. CDR1 is SGHTA, CDR2 FQGNSA, per germline. After removal of 5 bases from V and 7 bases from J, the junction contained 6 bases not matched to a gene. This CDR3 region has 13 residues.

The J gene is TRBJ1-6, the V gene TRBV7-9; 8 positions agree with TRBD1. Trimming cost V 5 bases and J 14 bases; bases outside gene matches: 5. CDR1 and CDR2 (germline): SEHNR, FQNEAQ (reference sequence). The CDR3 length is 12 residues. The CDR3 reads CASSRQGTALHF. The CDR3 bases are TGTGCCAGCAGCCGACAGGGGACAGCCCTCCACTTT.

This clone appeared once. The chain employs TRBV6-5 and TRBJ2-5, with D maybe TRBD1 (6 bases). Germline CDR1 is MNHEY and CDR2 is SVGAGI. The CDR3 has 14 residues. Trimming shortened V by 2 bases and J by 2 bases, and 9 bases separated the two germline ends. CDR3 residues: CASSYLRGQETQYF. The CDR3 coding sequence is TGTGCCAGCAGTTACCTCAGGGGACAAGAGACCCAGTACTTC.

The CDR3 reads CASSLGDRENSPLHF. The CDR3 region has the DNA TGTGCCAGCAGCCTCGGGGACAGGGAGAATTCACCCCTCCACTTT. This chain uses TRBV13 with TRBJ1-6; 9 nucleotides align to TRBD1. V shed 5 bases and J 7 bases; nucleotides not matched to a gene: 6. The CDR3 runs 15 residues. CDR1 and CDR2 from the germline V gene are PRHDT and FYEKMQ (reference sequence).

A single count supports this clone. A read error may account for a junction end that differs from germline. V is TRBV15 and J is TRBJ2-7; D is uncertain. CDR3 length: 12 residues. The germline CDR1 and CDR2 sequences are LNHNV and YYDKDF (reference sequence). CDR3 amino acids: CATSRDTSGPHF. The CDR3 DNA sequence: TGTGCCACCAGCAGAGATACGTCCGGCCCACACTTC.

In this sample, this clone turned up once. The J gene is TRBJ1-4, the V gene TRBV4-1; D call uncertain. The CDR3 is 18 residues long. Per germline, CDR1 MGHRA and CDR2 YSYEKL. V lost 1 base and J lost 4, with 19 bases in between. The CDR3 loop is CASSQGDQYRGFNEKLFF. CDR3 coding DNA: TGCGCCAGCAGCCAAGGTGATCAATACCGGGGTTTTAATGAAAAACTGTTTTTT.

This clone came up once. The J gene is TRBJ2-7, the V gene TRBV7-6; D may be TRBD1 (6 bases). V was pared by 6 bases and J by 3 bases, with 21 bases between. CDR3 length equals 16 residues. Germline CDR1 is SGHVS and CDR2 is FNYEAQ. The CDR3 DNA sequence: TGTGCCAGCAGGCACATAGGGGGAGAGTTGTTCTACGAGCAGTACTTC. Its translation is CASRHIGGELFYEQYF.

Only a few counts were recorded for this clone. This chain uses TRBV6-4 with TRBJ2-5; 8 bases map to TRBD2. The CDR3 is made up of 13 amino acids. Per germline, CDR1 MRHNA and CDR2 SNTAGT. V shed 8 bases and J 7 bases; nucleotides not matched to a gene: 9. CDR3 coding DNA: TGTGCCAGCTCCCCGACTAGCGATGGGACCCAGTACTTC. Protein sequence: CASSPTSDGTQYF.

V and J are TRBV6-5 and TRBJ2-5; tentative D call: TRBD2 (6 bases). CDR3 length equals 13 residues. Germline V gene lookup returns CDR1 MNHEY and CDR2 SVGAGI. Trimming left V 6 bases short and J 5 bases short, with 13 bases between. The CDR3 bases are TGTGCCAGCAGGGCCGCGGGGAGCGAGACCCAGTACTTC. Its protein product is CASRAAGSETQYF.

This clone was seen just once. V and J are TRBV19 and TRBJ2-7; 9 bases are shared with TRBD1. CDR3 size: 14 residues. Germline assignment: CDR1 LNHDA and CDR2 SQIVND (reference sequence). Trimming cost V 3 bases and J 5 bases; bases outside gene matches: 5. CDR3: CASSMVGTGNEQYF. The CDR3, as DNA: TGTGCCAGTAGTATGGTCGGGACAGGGAACGAGCAGTACTTC.

This CDR3 is CASRRDRDYNEQFF. The CDR3 DNA reads as TGTGCCAGCAGGAGGGACAGGGACTACAATGAGCAGTTCTTC. The rearrangement joins TRBV6-5 to TRBJ2-1, with 9 nucleotides matching TRBD1. The germline CDR1 and CDR2 sequences are MNHEY and SVGAGI. The trim removed 6 bases at V and 3 bases at J, leaving 3 bases unmatched. This CDR3 is 14 amino acids long.

V and J are TRBV27 and TRBJ2-7; 7 bases are a match to TRBD1. The V gene end was trimmed by 0 bases and the J gene end by 2 bases; junction bases not matched to a gene: 7. This CDR3 region has 16 residues. CDR1 MNHEY and CDR2 SMNVEV come from the germline V gene (reference sequence). CDR3 sequence reads: CASSLSMTGLTYEQYF. The CDR3 DNA is TGTGCCAGCAGTTTATCGATGACAGGGCTTACCTACGAGCAGTACTTC.

V and J are TRBV28 and TRBJ2-3; D assignment may be TRBD1 or TRBD2 (5 bases each). In germline, CDR1 is MDHEN, CDR2 SYDVKM. The CDR3 is 13 residues long. Trimming removed 3 bases from V and 5 bases from J, with 9 bases in between. The CDR3: CASSFQGRDTQYF. The CDR3 DNA sequence: TGTGCCAGCAGTTTTCAGGGACGAGATACGCAGTATTTT.

This chain joins TRBV7-9 and TRBJ2-7; TRBD1 agrees at 7 bases. The CDR3 has 14 amino acids. J was trimmed by 5 bases and V by 1 base; bases with no gene match: 5. CDR1 is SEHNR and CDR2 is FQNEAQ in the germline V gene (reference sequence). CDR3 sequence (DNA): TGTGCCAGCAGCTTAGGGCAGGGGGAGAACGAGCAGTACTTC. As protein: CASSLGQGENEQYF.

The chain links TRBV5-1 to TRBJ2-2; maybe TRBD1 (5 bases). V lost 2 bases to trimming and J lost 1 base, with 12 bases between them. This CDR3 comprises 16 residues. Germline CDR1 and CDR2: SGHRS and YFSETQ. As DNA, the CDR3 is TGCGCCAGCAGCTTCTGGGCAGGGATGAACACCGGGGAGCTGTTTTTT. This encodes CASSFWAGMNTGELFF.

J is TRBJ2-4 and V is TRBV27; D tentatively reads TRBD1 or TRBD2 (7 bases each). This CDR3 is built from 15 residues. Germline CDR1 is MNHEY and CDR2 is SMNVEV (reference sequence). CDR3 region: CTLGRAGGDKNIQYF. The CDR3 DNA sequence: TGTACACTTGGCAGGGCAGGGGGGGACAAAAACATTCAGTACTTC.

The chain has TRBV6-1 and TRBJ1-1, with D hard to call. The CDR3 sequence is 12 residues long. Germline V gene lookup returns CDR1 MNHNS and CDR2 SASEGT. V dropped 3 bases and J dropped 1 base, with 3 bases sitting between them. DNA for the CDR3: TGTGCCAGCAGTGACGCGAACACTGAAGCTTTCTTT. Residues: CASSDANTEAFF.

V gene TRBV6-1 combines with J gene TRBJ1-6; no clear D gene. V lost 3 bases and J lost 9, with 15 bases in between. The CDR3 extends over 15 amino acids. CDR1 is MNHNS, CDR2 SASEGT, per germline. CDR3 in DNA: TGTGCCAGCAGTGAGGTTCTGTACACTAGTTCACCCCTCCACTTT. Its protein product is CASSEVLYTSSPLHF.